Below, one T cell receptor (beta chain) is given with its context. Per the original data handling: By means of reference gene primer amplification, nucleated cell counts were estimated. Sequencing was performed with immunoSEQ multiplex PCR; in TCRdb, only in-frame clones are kept and a portion is missing. V, J and clone size are those of that table, while D and trimming were read from the DNA. Of about 200,000 clones listed, roughly 85% are singletons. The V segment lost 8 bases and the J segment 6 bases; nucleotides outside the gene matches: 12. Germline V lookup: CDR1 ENHRY, CDR2 SYGVKD. The length of the CDR3 is 14 residues. These data come from a study of blood T cell repertoires in COVID-19. Study-level information: The origin of the acute and convalescent COVID-19 samples was the United States, Italy and Spain.

Sequences were obtained from peripheral blood. The V gene is TRBV10-3, the J gene TRBJ1-2; 7 nucleotides line up with TRBD1. The clonotype originates from a man aged 55 to 70 with active or convalescent COVID-19. CDR3: CAIATGNVLDGYTF. The CDR3 nucleotides are TGTGCCATCGCGACAGGGAATGTCCTCGATGGCTACACCTTC.